A single sample gave rise to the 20 T cell receptor beta chains below, sequenced in a study of T-cell reconstitution after alpha-beta-depleted transplantation in children. As it was prepared, the TCRbeta library received unique molecular identifiers. TCRdb analysed the PCR reads with MiXCR anew, one entry per CDR3 protein. This sample has under 450,000 distinct CDR3 sequences, with roughly 15% found just once. Sequencing was performed on PBMCs, taken from the stem cell graft. These receptors were collected from a human donor who donated a stem cell graft to a child with Fanconi anemia.

This clonotype was seen many times. This chain's CDR3 is CASSPPGLAFNEQFF. In nucleotides, the CDR3 is TGTGCCAGCAGTCCCCCGGGACTAGCGTTCAATGAGCAGTTCTTC. The chain uses TRBV12-3 or TRBV12-4 and TRBJ2-1; 10 bases line up with TRBD2. This CDR3 has 15 residues. J lost 6 bases, V lost 5 bases, and 7 bases had no gene match.

A few counts support this clonotype. The chain recombines TRBV6-5 with TRBJ2-5; D not certain. The germline V gene has CDR1 MNHEY and CDR2 SVGAGI. The CDR3 extends over 15 amino acids. V lost 4 bases to trimming and J lost 0 bases, with 12 bases between them. In DNA, the CDR3 is TGTGCCAGCAGTTCGCCTACAGATTACCAAGAGACCCAGTACTTC. This gives the protein CASSSPTDYQETQYF.

This clonotype was seen a handful of times. The chain joins TRBV28 to TRBJ2-1; 7 bases map to TRBD1. This CDR3 is built from 14 residues. Germline trimming cut 3 bases from V and 5 bases from J; bases unmatched to any gene: 4. Germline V gives CDR1 MDHEN, CDR2 SYDVKM. CDR3 region: CASSFLDRDNEQFF. The CDR3 DNA reads TGTGCCAGCAGTTTCCTAGACAGGGACAATGAGCAGTTCTTC.

The chain recombines TRBV4-1 with TRBJ2-5; the match to TRBD2 covers 11 bases. With V trimmed by 4 bases and J by 4 bases, 5 bases remained unmatched. This CDR3 contains 15 residues. The germline V gene encodes CDR1 MGHRA and CDR2 YSYEKL. CDR3 sequence (DNA): TGCGCCAGCAGCCCATCTGGGACTAGCGGAGAGACCCAGTACTTC. Translated, it gives CASSPSGTSGETQYF.

Concerning this clonotype itself: Germline and junction disagree at one end, which may indicate a read error. The chain couples TRBV9 to TRBJ2-3, with 10 bases aligning to TRBD2. The CDR3 spans 16 residues. Germline CDR1 reads SGDLS; CDR2 reads YYNGEE. The CDR3 DNA is TGTGCCAGCAGCGTAGGGTTAGCGGGGGGCACCGATACGCAGTATTTT. The encoded protein is CASSVGLAGGTDTQYF.

The chain links TRBV7-8 to TRBJ2-5; D is perhaps TRBD1 (6 bases). Looked up from germline, CDR1 is SGHVS and CDR2 is FQNEAQ. There are 14 residues in the CDR3. The ends were cut back, 5 bases at V and 0 bases at J, with 10 bases in the middle. The CDR3 spells CASSPGQYQETQYF. The DNA for the CDR3 is TGTGCCAGCAGCCCCGGACAGTACCAAGAGACCCAGTACTTC.

In its sample, this clonotype was seen many times. This chain joins TRBV29-1 and TRBJ2-6; D not certain. The V gene's germline CDR1 is SQVTM and CDR2 ANQGSEA. The CDR3 length is 12 residues. The germline V and J ends were trimmed by 4 bases and 2 bases, with 3 bases remaining between them. CDR3 coding DNA: TGCAGCGTTGTCACTGGGGCCAACGTCCTGACTTTC. Translating it yields CSVVTGANVLTF.

This clonotype was picked up a small number of times. The genes are TRBV5-6 and TRBJ1-1, with D unclear. Germline V lookup: CDR1 SGHDT, CDR2 YYEEEE. This CDR3 is built from 16 residues. V lost 2 bases and J lost 0, with 14 bases in between. The CDR3 sequence: CASSFVEGPMNTEAFF. CDR3 DNA sequence: TGTGCCAGCAGCTTTGTGGAGGGTCCGATGAACACTGAAGCTTTCTTT.

The chain is built from TRBV10-2 and TRBJ1-2; D is ambiguous. Trimming left V 0 bases short and J 7 bases short, with 12 bases between. Germline CDR1 reads WSHSY; CDR2 reads SAAADI. The CDR3 has 14 amino acids. For the CDR3, the DNA is TGCGCCAGCAGTGAGTCTGGGAGCGGGGTTGGCTACACCTTC. This codes for CASSESGSGVGYTF.

The sample holds many counts of this clonotype. The chain employs TRBV11-2 and TRBJ2-3; D unclear. The V gene lost 4 bases and the J gene lost 0 bases, with 11 bases spanning the gap. The CDR3 loop spans 15 amino acids. The V gene's germline CDR1 is SGHAT and CDR2 FQNNGV. This CDR3 is CASSSTLSSTDTQYF. CDR3 nucleotide sequence: TGTGCCAGCAGCTCGACACTGTCTAGCACAGATACGCAGTATTTT.

This clonotype was seen a handful of times. The chain uses TRBV12-5 and TRBJ2-2, with 7 bases aligning to TRBD1. V was clipped by 6 bases and J by 7 bases; unmatched bases: 2. Germline V gene data show CDR1 as LGHNT and CDR2 as FRNRAP. The CDR3 is 12 residues long. This CDR3 reads CASGQGHGELFF. CDR3 sequence (DNA): TGTGCTAGTGGACAGGGGCACGGGGAGCTGTTTTTT.

This chain links TRBV23-1 with TRBJ1-5; TRBD1 is a possible D gene (5 bases). TRBV23-1 carries the ORF label, with uncertain function. This CDR3 contains 14 residues. The germline V and J ends were trimmed by 11 bases and 5 bases, with 19 bases remaining between them. This chain's CDR3 is CAEHRGDVHQPQHF. CDR3 coding DNA: TGCGCCGAACACAGAGGGGATGTCCATCAGCCCCAGCATTTT.

This clonotype appeared a few times. This chain joins TRBV2 and TRBJ1-6; D uncertain. The ends were cut back, 4 bases at V and 4 bases at J, with 5 bases in the middle. In germline, CDR1 is SNHLY, CDR2 FYNNEI. This CDR3 spans 13 amino acids. The chain's CDR3 is CASSGGYNSPLHF. The CDR3 DNA reads as TGTGCCAGCAGTGGAGGGTATAATTCACCCCTCCACTTT.

The V gene is TRBV30, the J gene TRBJ1-1; maybe TRBD1 (5 bases). CDR1 and CDR2 from the germline V gene are GTSNPN and SVGIG (reference sequence). The V gene lost 8 bases and the J gene lost 1 base, with 14 bases spanning the gap. This CDR3 is built from 13 residues. The CDR3 here is CAAERDQNTEAFF. DNA for the CDR3: TGTGCCGCGGAGCGGGACCAGAACACTGAAGCTTTCTTT.

The chain has TRBV12-3 or TRBV12-4 and TRBJ2-1; TRBD2 is a possible D gene (5 bases). The CDR3 has 16 amino acids. The germline V and J ends were trimmed by 6 bases and 9 bases, with 24 bases remaining between them. The CDR3, as DNA: TGTGCCAGCAGCGACGGGCGTGTAGTCACGGCGGGTGAGCAGTTCTTC. Translation: CASSDGRVVTAGEQFF.

The rearrangement joins TRBV15 to TRBJ1-2, with D hard to call. With 0 bases removed from V and 6 bases from J, the gap between germline ends came to 8 bases. CDR1 and CDR2 (germline): LNHNV, YYDKDF (reference sequence). The CDR3 spans 13 residues. The CDR3 DNA is TGTGCCACCAGCAGAGATCTCGGGAATGGCTACACCTTC. Translating gives CATSRDLGNGYTF.

V usage is TRBV14 and J usage is TRBJ2-7; 7 bases agree with TRBD1. The germline V gene has CDR1 SGHDN and CDR2 FVKESK. J was trimmed by 1 base and V by 2 bases; bases with no gene match: 2. The CDR3 is 14 amino acids. Here the CDR3 reads CASSQQTGSYEQYV. CDR3 bases: TGTGCCAGCAGCCAACAGACAGGGTCCTACGAGCAGTACGTC.

J is TRBJ1-2 and V is TRBV7-2; 9 nucleotides agree with TRBD1. The CDR3 length is 13 residues. Germline V gene data show CDR1 as SGHTA and CDR2 as FQGNSA. V lost 0 bases, J lost 11 bases, and 4 bases stayed unmatched. The CDR3 region is CASSLAGDRVYTF. CDR3 sequence (DNA): TGTGCCAGCAGCTTAGCTGGGGACAGGGTATACACCTTC.

This clonotype was seen a handful of times. The chain links TRBV5-1 to TRBJ1-1; a possible D gene is TRBD1 (5 bases). Looked up from germline, CDR1 is SGHRS and CDR2 is YFSETQ. Trimming took 8 bases from V and 3 from J, leaving 14 bases between them. CDR3 length: 13 residues. The CDR3 nucleotides read TGCGCCAGTTCCAGGGCCCCGGACACTGAAGCTTTCTTT. Translated, it gives CASSRAPDTEAFF.

The chain carries TRBV4-2 and TRBJ1-4; 7 bases are shared with TRBD1. Trimming at V came to 6 bases and at J to 7 bases, leaving 17 bases not matched to a gene. The CDR3 has 17 amino acids. Looked up from germline, CDR1 is LGHNA and CDR2 is YNFKEQ. This CDR3 reads CASRGGQKGAGGEKLFF. Here the CDR3 DNA reads TGTGCCAGCAGGGGAGGACAGAAGGGGGCTGGGGGTGAAAAACTGTTTTTT.